The TCR beta chain under discussion was sequenced for a study of OX40 agonist ivuxolimab in advanced cancers. Study information: Prior therapy, whether anti-PD-1, anti-PD-L1 or anti-CTLA-4, was allowed, and roughly 41% had some.

Study-level points and caveats: Also showing low normalized T-cell clonal expansion were some of the nonresponders.

The assay was immunoSEQ multiplex PCR, and TCRdb's table has in-frame clones only and misses some. The table includes roughly 48,000 clones, more than 75% detected once. Per the germline V gene, CDR1 is SGHAT and CDR2 is FQNNGV. The CDR3 has 13 amino acids. V lost 3 bases to trimming and J lost 8 bases, with 11 bases between them. Regarding this clone: Its antigen is undetermined.

Patients with a history of autoimmune disease or on systemic immunosuppression were excluded. Peripheral blood came from all dose cohorts at three timepoints. The J gene is TRBJ2-1, the V gene TRBV11-2; the D is unclear. The material was CD4+ or CD8+ T cells sorted from blood, obtained in a trial of the OX40 agonist ivuxolimab. The TCR originated in an adult with an advanced solid tumor such as melanoma, head and neck, liver or kidney cancer. The CDR3 region is CASSLSTMDEQFF. The CDR3 bases are TGTGCCAGCAGCTTGAGCACAATGGATGAGCAGTTCTTC. The full variable domain, completed using reference TRBV11-2 and TRBJ2-1, is EAGVAQSPRYKIIEKRQSVAFWCNPISGHATLYWYQQILGQGPKLLIQFQNNGVVDDSQLPKDRFSAERLKGVDSTLKIQPAKLEDSAVYLCASSLSTMDEQFFGPGTRLTVL.